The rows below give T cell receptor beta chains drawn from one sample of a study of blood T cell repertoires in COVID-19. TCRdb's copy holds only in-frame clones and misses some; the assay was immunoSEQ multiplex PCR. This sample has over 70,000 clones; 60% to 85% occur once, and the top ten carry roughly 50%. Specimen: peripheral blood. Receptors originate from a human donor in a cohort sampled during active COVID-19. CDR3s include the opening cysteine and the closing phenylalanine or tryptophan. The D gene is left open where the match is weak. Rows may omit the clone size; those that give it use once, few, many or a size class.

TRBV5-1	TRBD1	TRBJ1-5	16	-	CASSGDRDYSNQPQHF	TGCGCCAGCAGCGGGGACAGAGACTATAGCAATCAGCCCCAGCATTTT
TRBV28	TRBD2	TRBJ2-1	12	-	CASSSGAGEQFF	TGTGCCAGCAGCAGCGGGGCTGGTGAGCAGTTCTTC
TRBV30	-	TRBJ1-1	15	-	CAWRADSFPNTEAFF	TGTGCCTGGAGAGCGGACAGTTTCCCGAACACTGAAGCTTTCTTT
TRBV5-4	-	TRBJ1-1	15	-	CASSLEPRGGTEAFF	TGTGCCAGCAGCTTGGAACCCCGGGGGGGAACTGAAGCTTTCTTT
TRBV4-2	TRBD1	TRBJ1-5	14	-	CASSQEQGTQPQHF	TGTGCCAGCAGCCAAGAACAGGGGACGCAGCCCCAGCATTTT
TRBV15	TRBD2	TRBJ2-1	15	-	CATSRASGTSGRKFF	TGTGCCACCAGCAGAGCTTCCGGGACTAGCGGGAGAAAGTTCTTC
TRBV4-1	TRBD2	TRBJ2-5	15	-	CASSLLAGVRETQYF	TGCGCCAGCAGCCTATTAGCGGGAGTCCGAGAGACCCAGTACTTC
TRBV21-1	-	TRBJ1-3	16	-	CASSPNTTTPGNTIYF	TGTGCCAGCAGCCCTAATACTACCACCCCTGGAAACACCATATATTTT
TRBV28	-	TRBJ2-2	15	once	CASSLILLAGGELFF	TGTGCCAGCAGTTTAATTCTACTAGCCGGCGGGGAGCTGTTTTTT
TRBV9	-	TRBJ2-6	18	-	CASSYRAMGISGANVLTF	TGTGCCAGCAGTTACAGGGCCATGGGAATCTCTGGGGCCAACGTCCTGACTTTC
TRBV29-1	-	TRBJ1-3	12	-	CSVAGAGNTIYF	TGCAGCGTTGCGGGGGCTGGAAACACCATATATTTT
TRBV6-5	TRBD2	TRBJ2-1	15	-	CASSNPLAAWNEQFF	TGTGCCAGCAGTAATCCTCTAGCGGCCTGGAATGAGCAGTTCTTC
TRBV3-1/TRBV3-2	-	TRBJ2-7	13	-	CASSPVVPRFQYF	TGTGCCAGCAGCCCCGTCGTCCCTAGGTTCCAGTACTTC
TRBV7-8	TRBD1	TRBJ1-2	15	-	CASSPGGTGGFGYTF	TGTGCCAGCAGCCCAGGGGGCACAGGGGGTTTTGGCTACACCTTC
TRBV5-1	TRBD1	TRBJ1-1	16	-	CASSLTDRGMNTEAFF	TGCGCCAGCAGCTTGACGGACAGGGGGATGAACACTGAAGCTTTCTTT
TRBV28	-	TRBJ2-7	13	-	CASSLSQGLEQYF	TGTGCCAGCAGTTTGTCTCAGGGCCTCGAGCAGTACTTC
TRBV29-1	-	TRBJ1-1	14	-	CSVDLTGRNTEAFF	TGCAGCGTTGACTTAACAGGGCGGAACACTGAAGCTTTCTTT
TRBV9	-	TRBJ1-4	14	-	CASSRDSTNEKLFF	TGTGCCAGCAGCCGAGACAGTACTAATGAAAAACTGTTTTTT
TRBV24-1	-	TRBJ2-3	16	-	CATSDRRERNTDTQYF	TGTGCCACCAGTGATCGTCGGGAAAGGAACACAGATACGCAGTATTTT
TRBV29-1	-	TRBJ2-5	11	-	CSVVGRETQYF	TGCAGCGTTGTTGGTAGAGAGACCCAGTACTTC
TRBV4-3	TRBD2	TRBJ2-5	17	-	CASSQDLLGLPGGTQYF	TGCGCCAGCAGCCAAGATCTGCTCGGGCTCCCGGGAGGGACCCAGTACTTC
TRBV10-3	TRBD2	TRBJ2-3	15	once	CAISEVAGGTDTQYF	TGTGCCATCAGTGAGGTAGCGGGGGGCACAGATACGCAGTATTTT
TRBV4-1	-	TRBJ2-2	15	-	CASSSHHPNTGELFF	TGCGCCAGCAGCTCACACCACCCGAACACCGGGGAGCTGTTTTTT
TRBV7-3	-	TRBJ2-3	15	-	CASSLGPGEADTQYF	TGTGCCAGCAGCTTGGGTCCCGGTGAGGCAGATACGCAGTATTTT
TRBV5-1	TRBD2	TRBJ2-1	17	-	CASSPLASGSRRNEQFF	TGCGCCAGCAGCCCCTTGGCTAGCGGGAGTCGGCGCAATGAGCAGTTCTTC
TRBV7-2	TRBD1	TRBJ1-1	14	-	CASSLGGQGSEAFF	TGTGCCAGCAGCTTAGGGGGACAGGGAAGTGAAGCTTTCTTT
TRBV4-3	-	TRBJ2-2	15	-	CASSQIVRNTGELFF	TGCGCCAGCAGCCAAATCGTCAGAAACACCGGGGAGCTGTTTTTT
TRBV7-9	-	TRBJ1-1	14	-	CASSLVGLNTEAFF	TGTGCCAGCAGCTTAGTGGGCTTGAACACTGAAGCTTTCTTT
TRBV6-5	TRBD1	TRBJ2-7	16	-	CASSFKRPGQGYEQYF	TGTGCCAGCAGTTTCAAACGCCCGGGACAGGGATACGAGCAGTACTTC
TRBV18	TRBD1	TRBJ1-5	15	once	CASSPSGQNNQPQHF	TGTGCCAGCTCACCCTCGGGACAGAACAATCAGCCCCAGCATTTT
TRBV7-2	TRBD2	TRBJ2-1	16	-	CASSFPGLNQWNEQFF	TGTGCCAGCAGCTTTCCGGGACTAAATCAATGGAATGAGCAGTTCTTC
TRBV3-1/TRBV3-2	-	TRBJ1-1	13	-	CASSQKGYTEAFF	TGTGCCAGCAGCCAGAAGGGGTACACTGAAGCTTTCTTT
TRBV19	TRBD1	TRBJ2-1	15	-	CASRPWRDRPNEQFF	TGTGCCAGTAGGCCCTGGCGGGACAGGCCCAATGAGCAGTTCTTC
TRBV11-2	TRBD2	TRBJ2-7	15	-	CASSLELAGPYEQYF	TGTGCCAGCAGCTTAGAACTAGCGGGTCCTTACGAGCAGTACTTC
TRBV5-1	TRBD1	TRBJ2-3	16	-	CASRLPTGGVIDTQYF	TGCGCCAGCAGACTCCCGACAGGGGGCGTAATAGATACGCAGTATTTT
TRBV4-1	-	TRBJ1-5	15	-	CASSQDTQDDQPQHF	TGCGCCAGCAGCCAAGATACACAGGACGATCAGCCCCAGCATTTT
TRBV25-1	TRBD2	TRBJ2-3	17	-	CASSEYTGLGLSDTQYF	TGTGCCAGCAGTGAATACACTGGACTAGGCCTCTCAGATACGCAGTATTTT
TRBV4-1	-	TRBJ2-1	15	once	CASSSTRQMGNEQFF	TGCGCCAGCAGCTCCACGAGACAGATGGGGAATGAGCAGTTCTTC
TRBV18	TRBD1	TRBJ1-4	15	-	CASSGRTGKNEKLFF	TGTGCCAGCTCAGGTCGGACAGGGAAGAATGAAAAACTGTTTTTT
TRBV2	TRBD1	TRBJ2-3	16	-	CASSRGTLQGADTQYF	TGTGCCAGCAGTCGAGGCACGCTTCAGGGGGCAGATACGCAGTATTTT
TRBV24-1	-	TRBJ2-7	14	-	CATSDPGKNYEQYF	TGTGCCACCAGTGATCCAGGGAAAAACTACGAGCAGTACTTC
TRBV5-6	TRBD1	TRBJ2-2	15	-	CASSLWDRNTGELFF	TGTGCCAGCAGCTTATGGGACAGGAACACCGGGGAGCTGTTTTTT